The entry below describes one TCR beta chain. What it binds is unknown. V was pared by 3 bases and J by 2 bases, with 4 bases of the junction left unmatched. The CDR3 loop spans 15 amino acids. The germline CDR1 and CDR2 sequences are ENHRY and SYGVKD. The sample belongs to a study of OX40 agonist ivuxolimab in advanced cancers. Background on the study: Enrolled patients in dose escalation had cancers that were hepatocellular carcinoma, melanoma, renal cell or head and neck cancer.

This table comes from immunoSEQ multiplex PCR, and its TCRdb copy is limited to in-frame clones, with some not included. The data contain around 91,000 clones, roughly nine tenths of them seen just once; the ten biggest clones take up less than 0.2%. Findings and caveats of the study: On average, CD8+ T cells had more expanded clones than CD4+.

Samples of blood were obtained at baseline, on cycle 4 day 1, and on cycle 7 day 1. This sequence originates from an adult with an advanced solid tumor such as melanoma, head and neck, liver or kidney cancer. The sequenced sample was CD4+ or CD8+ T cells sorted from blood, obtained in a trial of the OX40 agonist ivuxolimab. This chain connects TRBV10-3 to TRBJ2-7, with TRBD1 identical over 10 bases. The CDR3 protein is CAISDAGTGAYEQYF. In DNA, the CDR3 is TGTGCCATCAGTGATGCGGGGACAGGGGCCTACGAGCAGTACTTC.